Listed below are T cell receptor beta chains from one sample, sequenced in a study of cytomegalovirus exposure and HLA in healthy donors. The data were produced by immunoSEQ multiplex PCR, yet TCRdb's version contains in-frame clones alone and is incomplete. The table includes over 100,000 clones, 60% to 85% detected once. Sequences were obtained from PBMCs. The receptors were gathered from a woman aged 40 to 50 in good health and CMV-seropositive. CDR3s include the opening cysteine and the closing phenylalanine or tryptophan. Each record gives: J gene, D gene, clone size, V gene, CDR3 protein, CDR3 DNA. A D gene is named only where the DNA matches it firmly. The listing skips clone size in some rows; elsewhere it reads once, few, many or a size class.

j_gene: TRBJ1-1; d_gene: -; abundance: -; v_gene: TRBV2; CDR3aa: CASRYQGIGTEAFF; CDR3nt: TGTGCCAGCAGGTACCAGGGGATAGGCACTGAAGCTTTCTTT
j_gene: TRBJ2-3; d_gene: TRBD2; abundance: -; v_gene: TRBV5-1; CDR3aa: CASSLVLAGNTDTQYF; CDR3nt: TGCGCCAGCAGCTTGGTTCTAGCGGGGAACACAGATACGCAGTATTTT
j_gene: TRBJ1-4; d_gene: -; abundance: -; v_gene: TRBV5-6; CDR3aa: CASSFNSPIEKLFF; CDR3nt: TGTGCCAGCAGCTTCAACAGTCCGATCGAAAAACTGTTTTTT
j_gene: TRBJ1-1; d_gene: -; abundance: -; v_gene: TRBV14; CDR3aa: CASSQVHGLEAFF; CDR3nt: TGTGCCAGCAGCCAAGTACACGGACTTGAAGCTTTCTTT
j_gene: TRBJ1-1; d_gene: TRBD1; abundance: -; v_gene: TRBV6-5; CDR3aa: CASSYTGGAFGAFF; CDR3nt: TGTGCCAGCAGCTATACAGGGGGCGCATTTGGAGCTTTCTTT
j_gene: TRBJ2-3; d_gene: -; abundance: -; v_gene: TRBV30; CDR3aa: CAWSAEPGLRTDTQYF; CDR3nt: TGTGCCTGGAGTGCGGAACCGGGACTCCGCACAGATACGCAGTATTTT
j_gene: TRBJ1-1; d_gene: -; abundance: few; v_gene: TRBV12-5; CDR3aa: CASGLRQNAEAFF; CDR3nt: TGTGCTAGTGGTTTGCGACAGAACGCTGAAGCTTTCTTT
j_gene: TRBJ1-2; d_gene: TRBD1; abundance: -; v_gene: TRBV27; CDR3aa: CASSPEGQFYGYTF; CDR3nt: TGTGCCAGCAGTCCCGAGGGACAGTTCTATGGCTACACCTTC
j_gene: TRBJ1-5; d_gene: -; abundance: -; v_gene: TRBV30; CDR3aa: CACNYGSVHQPQHF; CDR3nt: TGTGCCTGCAACTACGGGAGCGTCCATCAGCCCCAGCATTTT
j_gene: TRBJ1-6; d_gene: TRBD1; abundance: -; v_gene: TRBV6-5; CDR3aa: CASSLGQGYNSPLHF; CDR3nt: TGTGCCAGCAGCCTGGGACAGGGGTACAATTCACCCCTCCACTTT
j_gene: TRBJ1-6; d_gene: TRBD1; abundance: -; v_gene: TRBV5-1; CDR3aa: CASSLAGMAGTGGFNSPLHF; CDR3nt: TGCGCCAGCAGCTTGGCCGGTATGGCCGGGACAGGGGGCTTTAATTCACCCCTCCACTTT
j_gene: TRBJ2-7; d_gene: -; abundance: -; v_gene: TRBV2; CDR3aa: CASSYNHEQYF; CDR3nt: TGTGCCAGCAGTTATAATCACGAGCAGTACTTC
j_gene: TRBJ1-2; d_gene: -; abundance: -; v_gene: TRBV10-3; CDR3aa: CAISESRERRDGYTF; CDR3nt: TGTGCCATCAGTGAGTCTAGAGAACGGAGGGACGGCTACACCTTC
j_gene: TRBJ2-1; d_gene: -; abundance: -; v_gene: TRBV7-2; CDR3aa: CASRTWTEDEQFF; CDR3nt: TGTGCCAGCAGAACCTGGACAGAGGATGAGCAGTTCTTC
j_gene: TRBJ1-1; d_gene: TRBD1; abundance: -; v_gene: TRBV27; CDR3aa: CASSLWDRKSEAFF; CDR3nt: TGTGCCAGCAGTTTATGGGACAGGAAGAGTGAAGCTTTCTTT
j_gene: TRBJ2-5; d_gene: TRBD1; abundance: -; v_gene: TRBV5-8; CDR3aa: CASSSPGQGLKTQYF; CDR3nt: TGTGCCAGCAGCTCACCGGGACAGGGGCTAAAGACCCAGTACTTC
j_gene: TRBJ2-5; d_gene: -; abundance: -; v_gene: TRBV2; CDR3aa: CASVVTGTQYF; CDR3nt: TGTGCCAGCGTCGTAACAGGGACCCAGTACTTC
j_gene: TRBJ2-7; d_gene: -; abundance: -; v_gene: TRBV10-3; CDR3aa: CAIRARGEQYF; CDR3nt: TGTGCCATCAGGGCCCGCGGGGAGCAGTACTTC
j_gene: TRBJ2-3; d_gene: -; abundance: -; v_gene: TRBV6-4; CDR3aa: CASSDRGTTDTQYF; CDR3nt: TGTGCCAGCAGTGACAGGGGGACCACAGATACGCAGTATTTT
j_gene: TRBJ1-2; d_gene: -; abundance: -; v_gene: TRBV2; CDR3aa: CASTFLYGYTF; CDR3nt: TGTGCCAGCACCTTTCTTTATGGCTACACCTTC
j_gene: TRBJ2-1; d_gene: TRBD2; abundance: -; v_gene: TRBV5-1; CDR3aa: CASSLSLAGYNEQFF; CDR3nt: TGCGCCAGCAGCTTGAGTCTAGCGGGATACAATGAGCAGTTCTTC
j_gene: TRBJ2-1; d_gene: -; abundance: -; v_gene: TRBV19; CDR3aa: CASTEFNEQFF; CDR3nt: TGTGCCAGTACTGAGTTTAATGAGCAGTTCTTC
j_gene: TRBJ2-3; d_gene: -; abundance: -; v_gene: TRBV5-4; CDR3aa: CASSLAGSPDTQYF; CDR3nt: TGTGCCAGCAGCTTGGCCGGGTCCCCAGATACGCAGTATTTT
j_gene: TRBJ2-1; d_gene: TRBD2; abundance: -; v_gene: TRBV6-5; CDR3aa: CASSSGWRGLNNEQFF; CDR3nt: TGTGCCAGCAGTTCTGGGTGGCGGGGGTTGAACAATGAGCAGTTCTTC
j_gene: TRBJ2-1; d_gene: TRBD1; abundance: -; v_gene: TRBV5-1; CDR3aa: CASSSFPRGRFNEQFF; CDR3nt: TGCGCCAGCAGCTCCTTCCCGAGGGGGCGATTCAATGAGCAGTTCTTC
j_gene: TRBJ1-1; d_gene: -; abundance: once; v_gene: TRBV9; CDR3aa: CASSVGGSVRNTEAFF; CDR3nt: TGTGCCAGCAGCGTAGGCGGTTCGGTGCGGAACACTGAAGCTTTCTTT
j_gene: TRBJ2-7; d_gene: -; abundance: few; v_gene: TRBV5-1; CDR3aa: CASSQNRGEQYF; CDR3nt: TGCGCCAGCAGTCAAAACCGGGGGGAGCAGTACTTC
j_gene: TRBJ1-2; d_gene: TRBD1; abundance: once; v_gene: TRBV6-6; CDR3aa: CASSYSQGNYGYTF; CDR3nt: TGTGCCAGCAGTTACTCACAGGGGAACTATGGCTACACCTTC
j_gene: TRBJ2-1; d_gene: TRBD1; abundance: -; v_gene: TRBV19; CDR3aa: CASRGRQGINYNEQFF; CDR3nt: TGTGCCAGTAGGGGGAGACAGGGGATAAACTACAATGAGCAGTTCTTC
j_gene: TRBJ2-7; d_gene: TRBD2; abundance: -; v_gene: TRBV6-1; CDR3aa: CASRTGGSSYEQYF; CDR3nt: TGTGCCAGCAGGACCGGCGGGAGCTCCTACGAGCAGTACTTC
j_gene: TRBJ1-2; d_gene: -; abundance: -; v_gene: TRBV6-1; CDR3aa: CASSVGEVGGYTF; CDR3nt: TGTGCCAGCAGTGTAGGCGAGGTTGGGGGCTACACCTTC
j_gene: TRBJ1-4; d_gene: -; abundance: -; v_gene: TRBV5-4; CDR3aa: CASSLRGTNEKLFF; CDR3nt: TGTGCCAGCAGCTTGAGAGGGACTAATGAAAAACTGTTTTTT
j_gene: TRBJ1-6; d_gene: TRBD1; abundance: few; v_gene: TRBV19; CDR3aa: CASSIGTGETLHF; CDR3nt: TGTGCCAGTAGTATTGGGACAGGGGAAACCCTCCACTTT
j_gene: TRBJ2-3; d_gene: TRBD2; abundance: -; v_gene: TRBV13; CDR3aa: CASSLGLAGGRADTQYF; CDR3nt: TGTGCCAGCAGCTTAGGGTTAGCGGGGGGGCGCGCAGATACGCAGTATTTT
j_gene: TRBJ1-1; d_gene: TRBD1; abundance: -; v_gene: TRBV4-1; CDR3aa: CASSRQGQGDTEAFF; CDR3nt: TGCGCCAGCAGCCGACAGGGACAGGGGGACACTGAAGCTTTCTTT
j_gene: TRBJ2-7; d_gene: -; abundance: -; v_gene: TRBV19; CDR3aa: CASITTPRPRTRDTDSYEQYF; CDR3nt: TGTGCCAGTATTACCACACCCAGGCCCCGGACCCGGGACACGGACTCCTACGAGCAGTACTTC